Listed here are 20 T cell receptor beta chains from one sample, sequenced in a study of blood T cells in healthy people across ages. With a J-beta primer mix and a sample-barcoded 5' primer, a second PCR ran 7 to 11 cycles. TCRdb independently ran MiXCR on the 5' RACE reads; one entry per CDR3 protein. The repertoire has fewer than 900,000 distinct CDR3 sequences, around half of them found once; the top ten carry about 32%. What was sequenced was blood. All receptors come from a woman aged 55-69 years in good health.

The genes are TRBV28 and TRBJ1-4; unclear D gene. Germline V CDR1 and CDR2: MDHEN, SYDVKM. V gave up 0 bases and J gave up 3 bases, with 11 bases separating them. This CDR3 region has 16 residues. The CDR3 spells CASSLWAGTANEKLFF. As DNA, the CDR3 is TGTGCCAGCAGTTTATGGGCAGGCACCGCTAATGAAAAACTGTTTTTT.

V gene TRBV7-2 combines with J gene TRBJ2-3; 11 nucleotides match TRBD2. This CDR3 is built from 17 residues. J lost 4 bases, V lost 5 bases, and 11 bases had no gene match. Germline CDR1 and CDR2: SGHTA and FQGNSA. The CDR3 sequence is CASSAPTTSGGSDTQYF. The CDR3 bases are TGTGCCAGCAGCGCACCCACCACTAGCGGGGGCTCAGATACGCAGTATTTT.

V gene TRBV12-3 or TRBV12-4 combines with J gene TRBJ2-7, with TRBD1 matching 8 bases. The DNA end is a closer match to TRBJ2-5, so the J assignment may be wrong. The CDR3 is 14 residues long. CDR3 nucleotides: TGTGCCAGCAGCAACCGCCACAGGGGGGAGACCCAGTACTTC. Its translation: CASSNRHRGETQYF.

The V and J genes are TRBV27 and TRBJ2-7; D possibly corresponds to TRBD1 (6 bases). Germline CDR1 is MNHEY and CDR2 is SMNVEV (reference sequence). The CDR3 runs 15 residues. V lost 3 bases and J lost 4, with 16 bases in between. The CDR3 DNA reads as TGTGCCAGCAGTTTGGGGGCGCAGGGTAGGTACGAGCAGTACTTC. This gives the protein CASSLGAQGRYEQYF.

This chain links TRBV7-9 with TRBJ2-1; D may be TRBD2 (7 bases). The CDR3 is 18 amino acids. V was clipped by 5 bases and J by 0 bases, with 20 bases between them. CDR1 and CDR2 from the germline V gene are SEHNR and FQNEAQ (reference sequence). CDR3 amino acids: CASSALKRGASSYNEQFF. Here the CDR3 DNA reads TGTGCCAGCAGCGCCTTGAAACGGGGGGCCTCCTCCTACAATGAGCAGTTCTTC.

This clonotype has just one count. A read error may produce the germline difference seen at one junction end. The gene calls are TRBV7-7 and TRBJ2-1; D unclear. The CDR3 runs to 13 residues. The V gene's germline CDR1 is SSHAT and CDR2 FNYEAQ (reference sequence). The CDR3 loop reads CASSVEPADEQFF. The CDR3 coding sequence is TGTGCTAGCAGCGTAGAACCGGCGGATGAGCAGTTCTTC.

The chain's CDR3 is CASSDRVPRNWSSYNEQFF. The CDR3 nucleotides are TGTGCCAGCAGCGACAGGGTCCCACGCAATTGGAGCTCCTACAATGAGCAGTTCTTC. This chain links TRBV21-1 with TRBJ2-1; the table's D gene call, TRBD1, was not cross checked with the DNA. TRBV21-1 counts as a pseudogene. The CDR3 totals 19 residues.

The chain is built from TRBV6-5 and TRBJ2-1; 13 nucleotides agree with TRBD2. CDR1 and CDR2 (germline): MNHEY, SVGAGI. The CDR3 has 21 amino acids. V dropped 2 bases and J dropped 6; count of bases not matched to a gene: 19. The CDR3 DNA reads as TGTGCCAGCAGTTACACCCGACTAGGACTAGCGGGAGATCGGGTTGCCAATGAGCAGTTCTTC. Its translation: CASSYTRLGLAGDRVANEQFF.

The V gene is TRBV11-2, the J gene TRBJ1-2; unclear D gene. This CDR3 spans 15 amino acids. In germline, CDR1 is SGHAT, CDR2 FQNNGV. The V gene lost 1 base and the J gene lost 0 bases, with 9 bases spanning the gap. CDR3: CASSLAPLANYGYTF. The CDR3 bases are TGTGCCAGCAGCTTAGCCCCCCTGGCTAACTATGGCTACACCTTC.

The chain employs TRBV20-1 and TRBJ1-2; D is undetermined. V was cut by 0 bases and J by 4 bases, with 15 bases left in between. Germline values: CDR1 DFQATT, CDR2 SNEGSKA (reference sequence). This CDR3 is built from 15 residues. The CDR3 nucleotides read TGCAGTGCTAGAGACGCAACTTCGGGAGTCTATGGCTACACCTTC. Encoded protein: CSARDATSGVYGYTF.

This clonotype was seen just once. The chain links TRBV11-2 to TRBJ2-1; D is perhaps TRBD2 (5 bases). The CDR3 is 15 residues long. Per the germline V gene, CDR1 is SGHAT and CDR2 is FQNNGV. The V end was cut by 3 bases, the J end by 0 bases, with 9 bases between. This CDR3 reads CASSLQRSSYNEQFF. The CDR3, as DNA: TGTGCCAGCAGCTTGCAGCGGAGCTCCTACAATGAGCAGTTCTTC.

This clonotype has only a few counts. The chain carries TRBV29-1 and TRBJ2-3; weak D call: TRBD2 (6 bases). CDR1 is SQVTM, CDR2 ANQGSEA, per germline. This CDR3 comprises 13 residues. Trimming cost V 3 bases and J 6 bases, with 13 bases left between them. The CDR3 sequence: CSVDSLTSDTQYF. CDR3 DNA sequence: TGCAGCGTTGATTCTCTAACTAGCGATACGCAGTATTTT.

The chain carries TRBV5-1 and TRBJ2-5; D remains ambiguous. CDR3 length: 14 amino acids. Deletions cut 1 base from V and 2 bases from J, with 9 bases between. Germline CDR1 is SGHRS and CDR2 is YFSETQ. The CDR3 sequence is CASSLSLGQETQYF. CDR3 nucleotides: TGCGCCAGCAGCTTGTCGCTGGGTCAAGAGACCCAGTACTTC.

The chain carries TRBV5-1 and TRBJ2-7; D gene uncertain. Germline V gene data show CDR1 as SGHRS and CDR2 as YFSETQ. This CDR3 is 15 amino acids long. The germline V and J ends were trimmed by 0 bases and 3 bases, with 13 bases remaining between them. CDR3 sequence (DNA): TGCGCCAGCAGCTTGGGGACGACCGTCGGCTACGAGCAGTACTTC. Protein product: CASSLGTTVGYEQYF.

J is TRBJ2-7 and V is TRBV6-1; D is possibly TRBD1 (5 bases). Germline V CDR1 and CDR2: MNHNS, SASEGT. The V and J ends lost 0 bases and 1 base respectively, with 13 bases between them. CDR3 length: 16 residues. The CDR3 DNA reads TGTGCCAGCAGTGAAGCGAAAGACAGAAGGTCCTACGAGCAGTACTTC. Translating it yields CASSEAKDRRSYEQYF.

The chain joins TRBV20-1 to TRBJ2-3, with D perhaps matching TRBD2 (6 bases). Germline values: CDR1 DFQATT, CDR2 SNEGSKA (reference sequence). The V end lost 6 bases, the J end lost 0 bases, and 13 bases lay between the germline ends. This CDR3 is 14 amino acids long. CDR3 sequence: CSAITDYSTDTQYF. The DNA of the CDR3 is TGCAGTGCAATCACGGACTACAGCACAGATACGCAGTATTTT.

The J gene is TRBJ1-1, the V gene TRBV2; D is undetermined. The CDR3 has 15 amino acids. The ends were cut back, 5 bases at V and 2 bases at J, with 15 bases in the middle. Germline values: CDR1 SNHLY, CDR2 FYNNEI. The CDR3 is CASSREQISNTEAFF. CDR3 bases: TGTGCCAGCAGTCGCGAGCAAATATCAAACACTGAAGCTTTCTTT.

The chain couples TRBV12-3 or TRBV12-4 to TRBJ2-3; maybe TRBD2 (5 bases). Trimming cost V 6 bases and J 2 bases, with 15 bases left between them. CDR3 length: 15 residues. The CDR3 reads CASRELGGITDTQYF. CDR3 in DNA: TGTGCCAGCAGGGAGCTAGGAGGAATCACAGATACGCAGTATTTT.

On this clonotype: This may arise from a read error, as a much more abundant clone is one base away. The genes are TRBV4-3 and TRBJ2-1; 14 bases agree with TRBD2. The germline CDR1 and CDR2 sequences are LGHNA and YSLEER. This CDR3 contains 17 residues. CDR3 protein: CAGSQDETSGRGNEQFF. DNA for the CDR3: TGCGCCGGCAGCCAAGATGAGACTAGCGGGAGGGGAAATGAGCAGTTCTTC.

Details on this clonotype: One end of the junction does not line up with germline, which may come from a read error. This chain connects TRBV4-3 to TRBJ2-3; 12 bases line up with TRBD1. The CDR3 runs 16 residues. Per germline, CDR1 LGHNA and CDR2 YSLEER. The CDR3 DNA reads TGCGCCAGCAGCCAAGGAGGGACAGGGGGCACGGATACGCAGTATTTT. It translates to CASSQGGTGGTDTQYF.